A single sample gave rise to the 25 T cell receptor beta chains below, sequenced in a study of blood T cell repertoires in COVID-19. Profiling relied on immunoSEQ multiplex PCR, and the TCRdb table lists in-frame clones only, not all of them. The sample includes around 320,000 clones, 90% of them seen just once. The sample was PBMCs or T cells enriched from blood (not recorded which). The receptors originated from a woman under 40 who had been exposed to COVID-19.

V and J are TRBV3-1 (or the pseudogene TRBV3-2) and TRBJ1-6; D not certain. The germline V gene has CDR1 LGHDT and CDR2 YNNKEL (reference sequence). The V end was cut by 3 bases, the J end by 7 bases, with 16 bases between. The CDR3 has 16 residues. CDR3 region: CASSQPVLGGNSPLHF. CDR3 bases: TGTGCCAGCAGCCAGCCTGTTCTAGGCGGGAATTCACCCCTCCACTTT.

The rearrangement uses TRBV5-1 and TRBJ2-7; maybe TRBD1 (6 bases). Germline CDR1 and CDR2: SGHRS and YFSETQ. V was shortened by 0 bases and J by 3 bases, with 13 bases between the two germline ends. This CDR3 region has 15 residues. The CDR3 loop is CASSLGQGPDYEQYF. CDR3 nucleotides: TGCGCCAGCAGCTTGGGGCAGGGGCCAGACTACGAGCAGTACTTC.

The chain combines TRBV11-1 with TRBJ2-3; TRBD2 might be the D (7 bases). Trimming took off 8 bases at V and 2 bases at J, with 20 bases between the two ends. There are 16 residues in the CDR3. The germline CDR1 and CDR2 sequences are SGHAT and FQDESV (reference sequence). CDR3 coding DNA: TGTGCCAGCGTGCGGGGGCCCCTCTCATCCACAGATACGCAGTATTTT. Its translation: CASVRGPLSSTDTQYF.

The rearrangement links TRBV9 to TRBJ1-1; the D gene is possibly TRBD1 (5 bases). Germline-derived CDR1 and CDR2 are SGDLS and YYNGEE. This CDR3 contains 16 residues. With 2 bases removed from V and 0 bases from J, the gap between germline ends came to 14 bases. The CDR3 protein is CASSVGARTLNTEAFF. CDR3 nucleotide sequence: TGTGCCAGCAGCGTTGGGGCAAGGACCTTGAACACTGAAGCTTTCTTT.

For the CDR3, the DNA is TGTGCCAGCAGCGTGGATCTGACAGGGTGGACCGGGGAGCTGTTTTTT. This encodes CASSVDLTGWTGELFF. This rearrangement joins TRBV9 to TRBJ2-2, with TRBD1 matching 7 bases. CDR3 length: 16 amino acids. Germline CDR1 and CDR2: SGDLS and YYNGEE. The V and J ends lost 2 bases and 5 bases, in that order; junction bases with no gene match: 9.

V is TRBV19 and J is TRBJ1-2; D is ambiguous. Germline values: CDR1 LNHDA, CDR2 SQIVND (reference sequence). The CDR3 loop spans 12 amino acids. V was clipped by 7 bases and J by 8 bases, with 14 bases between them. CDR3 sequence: CASNFGNRGYTF. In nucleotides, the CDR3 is TGTGCCAGTAATTTCGGTAATCGCGGCTACACCTTC.

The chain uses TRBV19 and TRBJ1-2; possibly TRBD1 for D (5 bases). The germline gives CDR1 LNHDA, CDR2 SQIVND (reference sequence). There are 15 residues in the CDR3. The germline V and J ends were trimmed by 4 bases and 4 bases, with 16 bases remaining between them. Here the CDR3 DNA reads TGTGCCAGTAGTACCAGGGAGGGGTGGAGCTATGGCTACACCTTC. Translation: CASSTREGWSYGYTF.

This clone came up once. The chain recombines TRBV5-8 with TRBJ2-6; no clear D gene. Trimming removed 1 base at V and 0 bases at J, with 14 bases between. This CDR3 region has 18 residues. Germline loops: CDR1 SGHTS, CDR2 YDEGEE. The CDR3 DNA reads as TGTGCCAGCAGCTTGTGGGCAGTACGGTACTCTGGGGCCAACGTCCTGACTTTC. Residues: CASSLWAVRYSGANVLTF.

The CDR3 loop reads CASSEWADYGYTF. CDR3 DNA: TGTGCCAGCAGTGAATGGGCCGACTATGGCTACACCTTC. The chain employs TRBV6-1 and TRBJ1-2, with unresolved D. The CDR3 is 13 residues long. Germline CDR1 is MNHNS and CDR2 is SASEGT. V was cut by 2 bases and J by 3 bases, with 7 bases left in between.

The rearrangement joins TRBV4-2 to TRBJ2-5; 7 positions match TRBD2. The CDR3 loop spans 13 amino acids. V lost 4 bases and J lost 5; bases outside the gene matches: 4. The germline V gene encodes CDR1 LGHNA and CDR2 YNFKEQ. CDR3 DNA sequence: TGTGCCAGCAGCCGAAGGGAGGGCGAGACCCAGTACTTC. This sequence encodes CASSRREGETQYF.

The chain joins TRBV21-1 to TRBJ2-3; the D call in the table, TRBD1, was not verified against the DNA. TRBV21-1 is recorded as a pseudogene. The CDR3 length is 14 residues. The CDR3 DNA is TGTGCCAGCAGCAAACCAAAACCCAGGGATACGCAGTATTTT. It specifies CASSKPKPRDTQYF.

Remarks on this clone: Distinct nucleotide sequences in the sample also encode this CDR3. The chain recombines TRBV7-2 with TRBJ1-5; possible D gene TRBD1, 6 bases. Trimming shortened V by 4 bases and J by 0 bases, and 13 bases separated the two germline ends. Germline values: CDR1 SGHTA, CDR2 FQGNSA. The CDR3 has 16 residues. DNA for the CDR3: TGTGCCAGCAGCTCCCAGGGGACCTATAGCAATCAGCCCCAGCATTTT. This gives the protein CASSSQGTYSNQPQHF. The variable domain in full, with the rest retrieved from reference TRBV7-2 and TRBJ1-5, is GAGVSQSPSNKVTEKGKDVELRCDPISGHTALYWYRQSLGQGLEFLIYFQGNSAPDKSGLPSDRFSAERTGGSVSTLTIQRTQQEDSAVYLCASSSQGTYSNQPQHFGDGTRLSIL.

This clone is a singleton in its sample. DNA of the CDR3: TGTGCCAGCAGTCCAGGGGCGAACACTGAAGCTTTCTTT. The encoded protein is CASSPGANTEAFF. V usage is TRBV25-1 and J usage is TRBJ1-1; tentatively, D is TRBD1 (6 bases). Between the trimmed V and J ends, which lost 5 bases and 1 base, there was a span of 8 bases. The V gene's germline CDR1 is MGHDK and CDR2 SYGVNS. The CDR3 consists of 13 residues.

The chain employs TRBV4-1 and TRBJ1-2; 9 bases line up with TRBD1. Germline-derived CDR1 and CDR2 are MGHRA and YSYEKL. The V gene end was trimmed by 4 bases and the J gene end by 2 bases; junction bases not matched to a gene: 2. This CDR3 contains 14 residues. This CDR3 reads CASSPGQGNYGYTF. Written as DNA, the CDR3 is TGCGCCAGCAGCCCTGGACAGGGGAACTATGGCTACACCTTC.

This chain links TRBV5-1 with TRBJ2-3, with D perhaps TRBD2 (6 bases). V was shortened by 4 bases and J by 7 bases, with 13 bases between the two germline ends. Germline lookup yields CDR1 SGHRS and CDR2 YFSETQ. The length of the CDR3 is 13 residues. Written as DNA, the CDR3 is TGCGCCAGCAGCCCGGGGACTGTCAATACGCAGTATTTT. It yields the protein CASSPGTVNTQYF.

DNA for the CDR3: TGTGCCAGCAATTTGGGGCAGGGGCACGAGCAGTACTTC. It encodes CASNLGQGHEQYF. J is TRBJ2-7 and V is TRBV12-3 or TRBV12-4; maybe TRBD1 (6 bases). This CDR3 contains 13 residues. V was cut by 7 bases and J by 5 bases, with 15 bases left in between.

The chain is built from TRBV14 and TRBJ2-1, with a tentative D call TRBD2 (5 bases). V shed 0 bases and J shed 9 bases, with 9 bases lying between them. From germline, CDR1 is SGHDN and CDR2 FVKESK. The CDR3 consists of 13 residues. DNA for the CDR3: TGTGCCAGCAGCCAAGACCTACTAGGTGAGCAGTTCTTC. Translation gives CASSQDLLGEQFF.

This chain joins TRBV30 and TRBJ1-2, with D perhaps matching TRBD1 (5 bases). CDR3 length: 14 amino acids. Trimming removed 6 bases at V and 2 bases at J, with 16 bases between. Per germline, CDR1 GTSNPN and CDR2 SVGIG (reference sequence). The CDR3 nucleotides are TGTGCCTGTCGAAGTGGGGCGCAAAACTATGGCTACACCTTC. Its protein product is CACRSGAQNYGYTF.

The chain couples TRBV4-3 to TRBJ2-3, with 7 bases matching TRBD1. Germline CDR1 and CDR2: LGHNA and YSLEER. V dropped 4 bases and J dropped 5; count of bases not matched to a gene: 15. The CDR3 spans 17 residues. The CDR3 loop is CASSLRSGQGVGDTQYF. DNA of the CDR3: TGCGCCAGCAGCCTCCGATCAGGGCAGGGGGTAGGAGATACGCAGTATTTT.

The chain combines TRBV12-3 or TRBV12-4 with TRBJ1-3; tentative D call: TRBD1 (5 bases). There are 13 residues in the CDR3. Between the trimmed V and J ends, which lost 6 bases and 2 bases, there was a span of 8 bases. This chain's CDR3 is CASRRQTGNTIYF. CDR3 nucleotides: TGTGCCAGCAGGCGACAGACTGGAAACACCATATATTTT.

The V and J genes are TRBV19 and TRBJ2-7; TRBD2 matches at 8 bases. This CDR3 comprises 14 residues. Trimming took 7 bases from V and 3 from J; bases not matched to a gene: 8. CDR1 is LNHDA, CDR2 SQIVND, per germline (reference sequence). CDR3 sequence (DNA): TGTGCCAGTACTCCAAGCGGGGGACACTACGAGCAGTACTTC. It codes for CASTPSGGHYEQYF.

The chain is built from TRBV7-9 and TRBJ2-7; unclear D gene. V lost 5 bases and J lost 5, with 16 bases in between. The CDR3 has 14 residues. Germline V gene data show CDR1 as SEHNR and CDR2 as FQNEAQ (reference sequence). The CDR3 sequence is CASSPTKSFHEQYF. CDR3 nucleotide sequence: TGTGCCAGCAGCCCAACAAAGTCTTTCCACGAGCAGTACTTC. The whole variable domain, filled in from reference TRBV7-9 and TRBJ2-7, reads DTGVSQNPRHKITKRGQNVTFRCDPISEHNRLYWYRQTLGQGPEFLTYFQNEAQLEKSRLLSDRFSAERPKGSFSTLEIQRTEQGDSAMYLCASSPTKSFHEQYFGPGTRLTVT.

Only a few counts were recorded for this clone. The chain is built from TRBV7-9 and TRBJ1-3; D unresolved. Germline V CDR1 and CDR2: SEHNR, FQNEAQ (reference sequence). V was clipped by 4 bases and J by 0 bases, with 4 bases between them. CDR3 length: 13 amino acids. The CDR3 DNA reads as TGTGCCAGCAGCTCCAACTCTGGAAACACCATATATTTT. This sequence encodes CASSSNSGNTIYF.

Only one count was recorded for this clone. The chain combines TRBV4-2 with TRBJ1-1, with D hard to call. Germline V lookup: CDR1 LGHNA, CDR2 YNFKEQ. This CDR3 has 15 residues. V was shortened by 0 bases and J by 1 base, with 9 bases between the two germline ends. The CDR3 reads CASSQDVHPNTEAFF. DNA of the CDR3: TGTGCCAGCAGCCAAGATGTACACCCGAACACTGAAGCTTTCTTT.

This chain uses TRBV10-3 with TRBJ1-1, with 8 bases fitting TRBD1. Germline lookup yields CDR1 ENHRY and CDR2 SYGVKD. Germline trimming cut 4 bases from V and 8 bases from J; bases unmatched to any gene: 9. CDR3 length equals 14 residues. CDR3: CAISADYQGAEAFF. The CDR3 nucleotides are TGTGCCATCAGTGCGGACTACCAGGGGGCGGAAGCTTTCTTT.